The present T cell receptor (beta chain) was sequenced within a study of shared clonotypes between healthy human individuals. Study background: Each donor had three CD4 naive, three CD4 memory, two CD8 naive and one CD8 memory plate.

The sample holds one count of this clone. Over several immunoSEQ plates, each subset's genomic DNA was distributed in even portions. Repertoires were generated with immunoSEQ multiplex PCR, while TCRdb's copy carries only in-frame clones and drops some. This sample carries some 2.1 million clones, just under 95% of them seen once, and the ten largest clones take 0.9% to 1.4%. The naive CD8 subset, CD45RO-negative cells positively selected for CCR7, excluded terminally differentiated effector memory CD45RA+ cells. The germline V gene has CDR1 MNHNS and CDR2 SASEGT. V lost 4 bases and J lost 7, with 17 bases in between. This CDR3 region has 15 residues.

Specimen: naive CD8+ T cells sorted from blood. This chain uses TRBV6-1 with TRBJ1-5; D gene uncertain. The clonotype comes from a man aged 18-30 years in good health. CDR3 in DNA: TGTGCCAGCAGTGTGGTCGGGAATGGTCTGCAGCCCCAGCATTTT. Protein sequence: CASSVVGNGLQPQHF.